The source of this T cell receptor beta chain is a study of blood T cell repertoires in COVID-19. Study as a whole: From T cells, B-cell-depleted T cells, or PBMCs came the material, which was cDNA or gDNA.

With V trimmed by 4 bases and J by 0 bases, 8 bases remained unmatched. This CDR3 is 16 amino acids long. The germline V gene encodes CDR1 SGHVS and CDR2 FNYEAQ. Data came from immunoSEQ multiplex PCR; TCRdb stores just in-frame clones and leaves some out. This table has about 230,000 clones, approximately 83% appearing once. The rearrangement joins TRBV7-6 to TRBJ2-7; TRBD2 matches at 8 bases. This clonotype was obtained from a man aged 35 to 55 with acute or convalescent COVID-19. Source material: peripheral blood. CDR3 loop: CASSSLAGHSSYEQYF. The CDR3 DNA is TGTGCCAGCAGCTCATTAGCGGGACACAGCTCCTACGAGCAGTACTTC.